This TCR beta chain was identified in a study of CD4 T cells in relation to SARS-CoV-2 and coronaviruses. Study-wide background: ViraFEST: approximately 10-day antigen culture of PBMCs, then TCR beta CDR3 sequencing.

Before the COVID-19 pandemic, during about 2010-2019, CD4+ T cells were taken from unexposed donors. The cells were cultured for around ten days before CD4+ T cells were isolated. Approximately 1.8 million PBMCs per well were cultured with about 9.8 IU/ml IL-2. CDR3 length: 15 residues. In germline, CDR1 is SEHNR, CDR2 FQNEAQ (reference sequence). The V gene end was trimmed by 5 bases and the J gene end by 11 bases; junction bases not matched to a gene: 14. To note about this clone: Its antigen is currently unknown.

The repertoire was sequenced with immunoSEQ multiplex PCR; TCRdb's copy has only in-frame clones and lacks some. Counted here are tens of thousands of clones, less than 85% occurring once; the ten biggest clones make up 29%. Study outcomes and limitations: Compared with monoreactive clones, crossreactive clones showed significantly weaker SARS-CoV-2 expansion.

The source material was CD4+ T cells from PBMCs, cultured in vitro. This clonotype was sampled from a human donor in good health. This rearrangement joins TRBV7-9 to TRBJ2-3; 9 bases map to TRBD1. As DNA, the CDR3 is TGTGCCAGCAGCCCGATCGGGACAGGGATTTCGGGGCAGTATTTT. Amino acid sequence: CASSPIGTGISGQYF. Using reference TRBV7-9 and TRBJ2-3 for the parts outside the CDR3, the full variable domain is DTGVSQNPRHKITKRGQNVTFRCDPISEHNRLYWYRQTLGQGPEFLTYFQNEAQLEKSRLLSDRFSAERPKGSFSTLEIQRTEQGDSAMYLCASSPIGTGISGQYFGPGTRLTVL.